A single sample gave rise to the 22 T cell receptor beta chains below, sequenced in a study of neurological immune-mediated disorders. In TCRdb, the 5' RACE reads were re-called with MiXCR into one record per CDR3 protein. The sample lists 50,000 or so distinct CDR3 sequences, about 23% occurring once. Sequencing was carried out using PBMCs. The receptors stem from a woman in her seventies in good health.

The chain is built from TRBV9 and TRBJ2-7; TRBD2 matches at 11 bases. This CDR3 spans 16 amino acids. Germline CDR1 and CDR2: SGDLS and YYNGEE. Trimming at V came to 2 bases and at J to 3 bases, leaving 7 bases not matched to a gene. In DNA form, the CDR3 reads TGTGCCAGCAGCGTTGCTGGGACTAGCGGAAGCTACGAGCAGTACTTC. As protein: CASSVAGTSGSYEQYF.

This clonotype was observed many times. J is TRBJ2-1 and V is TRBV29-1, with unresolved D. Germline CDR1 and CDR2: SQVTM and ANQGSEA. This CDR3 is 11 amino acids long. V was shortened by 4 bases and J by 7 bases, with 8 bases between the two germline ends. CDR3 sequence reads: CSVGTPNEQFF. As DNA, the CDR3 is TGCAGCGTTGGTACTCCGAATGAGCAGTTCTTC.

V is TRBV9 and J is TRBJ2-3; 12 positions agree with TRBD2. Germline V gene data show CDR1 as SGDLS and CDR2 as YYNGEE. V was clipped by 3 bases and J by 6 bases; unmatched bases: 8. The CDR3 spans 16 residues. The CDR3 region is CASSGTSGRMGDTQYF. The CDR3 coding sequence is TGTGCCAGCAGCGGCACTAGCGGGAGGATGGGTGATACGCAGTATTTT.

This clonotype was seen repeatedly, ten times or more. The CDR3 is CASSRVFPQETQYF. The CDR3 DNA is TGTGCCAGCAGCCGGGTTTTCCCACAAGAGACCCAGTACTTC. This chain connects TRBV11-2 to TRBJ2-5, with no clear D. The length of the CDR3 is 14 residues. Germline assignment: CDR1 SGHAT and CDR2 FQNNGV. V lost 5 bases, J lost 2 bases, and 12 bases lay in between.

CDR3 coding DNA: TGTGCCAGCAGTTTCCTTATAGCGGGAGCAGGCACAGATACGCAGTATTTT. Translating gives CASSFLIAGAGTDTQYF. The chain uses TRBV28 and TRBJ2-3, with 9 bases aligning to TRBD2. The CDR3 is made up of 17 amino acids. The V segment lost 3 bases and the J segment 1 base; nucleotides outside the gene matches: 8. The germline gives CDR1 MDHEN, CDR2 SYDVKM.

This clonotype has ten or more counts. This chain connects TRBV5-1 to TRBJ2-7, with D possibly being TRBD1 or TRBD2 (5 bases each). CDR3 length equals 13 residues. With 4 bases removed from V and 3 bases from J, the gap between germline ends came to 11 bases. CDR1 SGHRS and CDR2 YFSETQ come from the germline V gene. CDR3 residues: CASSRDDFYEQYF. The CDR3 bases are TGCGCCAGCAGCCGGGACGACTTCTACGAGCAGTACTTC.

This clonotype was seen repeatedly, ten times or more. The CDR3 protein is CASTIPTGTGGRGNQPQHF. DNA for the CDR3: TGTGCCAGCACCATACCGACCGGGACAGGGGGCCGGGGCAATCAGCCCCAGCATTTT. The chain employs TRBV28 and TRBJ1-5, with 12 bases fitting TRBD1. V was clipped by 7 bases and J by 2 bases; unmatched bases: 15. The V gene's germline CDR1 is MDHEN and CDR2 SYDVKM. CDR3 length: 19 residues.

This clonotype was observed a handful of times. The J gene is TRBJ2-3, the V gene TRBV12-3 or TRBV12-4, with D uncertain. CDR3 length: 18 amino acids. V dropped 8 bases and J dropped 9 bases, with 33 bases sitting between them. CDR3 in DNA: TGTGCCAGCTCTAAGTCTTTATCGCACGGACCCTCGGATGTCACGCAGTATTTT. Amino acids: CASSKSLSHGPSDVTQYF.

This clonotype was seen ten or more times. This chain connects TRBV7-2 to TRBJ1-3; weak D call: TRBD1 (6 bases). This CDR3 spans 17 amino acids. Germline CDR1 SGHTA, CDR2 FQGNSA. V was shortened by 5 bases and J by 0 bases, with 17 bases between the two germline ends. CDR3 DNA sequence: TGTGCCAGCAGCCTGGGGGGGGCAGGAGCCTCTGGAAACACCATATATTTT. It encodes CASSLGGAGASGNTIYF. Full variable domain (remainder filled in from reference TRBV7-2 and TRBJ1-3): GAGVSQSPSNKVTEKGKDVELRCDPISGHTALYWYRQSLGQGLEFLIYFQGNSAPDKSGLPSDRFSAERTGGSVSTLTIQRTQQEDSAVYLCASSLGGAGASGNTIYFGEGSWLTVV.

V usage is TRBV7-2 and J usage is TRBJ2-1, with D perhaps TRBD2 (6 bases). The CDR3 consists of 14 residues. Trimming took off 7 bases at V and 1 base at J, with 11 bases between the two ends. Per the germline V gene, CDR1 is SGHTA and CDR2 is FQGNSA. CDR3 amino acids: CASMGGFSYNEQFF. CDR3 sequence (DNA): TGTGCCAGCATGGGGGGATTTTCCTACAATGAGCAGTTCTTC.

The chain is built from TRBV20-1 and TRBJ1-4; a possible D gene is TRBD1 (5 bases). CDR3 length: 15 amino acids. In germline, CDR1 is DFQATT, CDR2 SNEGSKA (reference sequence). Trimming took off 0 bases at V and 6 bases at J, with 14 bases between the two ends. CDR3 in DNA: TGCAGTGCTAGAGACGCAGGGTTGGTGGATGAAAAACTGTTTTTT. It codes for CSARDAGLVDEKLFF.

DNA of the CDR3: TGTGCCAGCAGCTTAACGTGGGGGAATGAGCAGTTCTTC. This gives the protein CASSLTWGNEQFF. J is TRBJ2-1 and V is TRBV7-3; TRBD1 or TRBD2 may be the D gene (5 bases each). V lost 0 bases and J lost 7, with 7 bases in between. Germline values: CDR1 SGHTA, CDR2 FQGTGA. The CDR3 loop spans 13 amino acids.

Many counts were recorded for this clonotype. The gene calls are TRBV5-1 and TRBJ2-7; D is ambiguous. The V gene lost 0 bases and the J gene lost 1 base, with 8 bases spanning the gap. This CDR3 is built from 14 residues. Germline assignment: CDR1 SGHRS and CDR2 YFSETQ. CDR3 sequence (DNA): TGCGCCAGCAGCTTGGGCCCCATGTCCTACGAGCAGTACTTC. It codes for CASSLGPMSYEQYF.

This clonotype was counted at least ten times. This rearrangement joins TRBV12-3 or TRBV12-4 to TRBJ2-1; tentatively, D is TRBD1 or TRBD2 (6 bases each). The CDR3 spans 14 residues. Trimming removed 4 bases at V and 9 bases at J, with 16 bases between. The CDR3 sequence is CASSSEGGGREQFF. For the CDR3, the DNA is TGTGCCAGCAGTTCCGAGGGGGGCGGGCGTGAGCAGTTCTTC.

The chain is built from TRBV6-1 and TRBJ1-5; D might be TRBD1 (6 bases). Germline CDR1 MNHNS, CDR2 SASEGT. V was trimmed by 4 bases and J by 5 bases, leaving 9 bases between them. The CDR3 contains 13 residues. CDR3 protein: CASSVQGDQPQHF. For the CDR3, the DNA is TGTGCCAGCAGTGTACAGGGTGATCAGCCCCAGCATTTT.

The chain couples TRBV7-7 to TRBJ2-5; TRBD1 might be the D (5 bases). V was pared by 5 bases and J by 5 bases, with 15 bases between. CDR1 is SSHAT, CDR2 FNYEAQ, per germline (reference sequence). The CDR3 totals 14 residues. The CDR3 DNA is TGTGCCAGCAGCCTCTTGGCAGGGTCGGAGACCCAGTACTTC. Amino acids: CASSLLAGSETQYF.

This clonotype was seen only a few times. The V gene is TRBV2, the J gene TRBJ1-2, with a weak D call TRBD1 (5 bases). Germline V CDR1 and CDR2: SNHLY, FYNNEI. Trimming cost V 7 bases and J 6 bases, with 18 bases left between them. The CDR3 is 14 residues long. DNA of the CDR3: TGTGCCAGCATGGCAGGGAGGGGCACTAATGGCTACACCTTC. Its translation: CASMAGRGTNGYTF.

The genes are TRBV2 and TRBJ2-7; D perhaps matches TRBD2 (6 bases). V gave up 4 bases and J gave up 3 bases, with 16 bases separating them. This CDR3 has 15 amino acids. From germline, CDR1 is SNHLY and CDR2 FYNNEI. The CDR3 sequence: CASSALGGYYYEQYF. For the CDR3, the DNA is TGTGCCAGCAGTGCGTTGGGGGGATATTACTACGAGCAGTACTTC.

This clonotype was detected ten times or more. This sequence joins TRBV20-1 and TRBJ2-7; possible D gene TRBD1, 5 bases. CDR3 length: 11 residues. Germline assignment: CDR1 DFQATT and CDR2 SNEGSKA (reference sequence). Trimming took 5 bases from V and 4 from J, leaving 9 bases between them. The CDR3 coding sequence is TGCAGTGCTGGGGCCAATTACGAGCAGTACTTC. It encodes CSAGANYEQYF.

Many counts were recorded for this clonotype. V and J are TRBV15 and TRBJ2-7, with D uncertain. The V and J ends lost 0 bases and 5 bases respectively, with 5 bases between them. Germline CDR1 is LNHNV and CDR2 is YYDKDF (reference sequence). The CDR3 has 12 amino acids. The CDR3: CATSRDWDEQYF. The CDR3 nucleotides read TGTGCCACCAGCAGAGACTGGGACGAGCAGTACTTC. Based on the CDR3 plus reference TRBV15 and TRBJ2-7, the full variable domain is DAMVIQNPRYQVTQFGKPVTLSCSQTLNHNVMYWYQQKSSQAPKLLFHYYDKDFNNEADTPDNFQSRRPNTSFCFLDIRSPGLGDTAMYLCATSRDWDEQYFGPGTRLTVT.

The table lists this clonotype with many counts. The chain employs TRBV5-1 and TRBJ2-3; 13 bases map to TRBD2. The germline V gene has CDR1 SGHRS and CDR2 YFSETQ. This CDR3 is built from 16 residues. V shed 4 bases and J 4 bases; nucleotides not matched to a gene: 6. CDR3: CASSIGLAGAADTQYF. In nucleotides, the CDR3 is TGCGCCAGCAGCATAGGACTAGCGGGAGCGGCAGATACGCAGTATTTT.

This clonotype was detected many times. CDR3 sequence (DNA): TGTGCCAGCAGCTTAGCCGGGCAGATACAAGAGACCCAGTACTTC. Residues: CASSLAGQIQETQYF. The rearrangement uses TRBV7-2 and TRBJ2-5; D remains unclear. Trimming cost V 0 bases and J 2 bases, with 10 bases left between them. CDR1 and CDR2 from the germline V gene are SGHTA and FQGNSA. The CDR3 is 15 amino acids.